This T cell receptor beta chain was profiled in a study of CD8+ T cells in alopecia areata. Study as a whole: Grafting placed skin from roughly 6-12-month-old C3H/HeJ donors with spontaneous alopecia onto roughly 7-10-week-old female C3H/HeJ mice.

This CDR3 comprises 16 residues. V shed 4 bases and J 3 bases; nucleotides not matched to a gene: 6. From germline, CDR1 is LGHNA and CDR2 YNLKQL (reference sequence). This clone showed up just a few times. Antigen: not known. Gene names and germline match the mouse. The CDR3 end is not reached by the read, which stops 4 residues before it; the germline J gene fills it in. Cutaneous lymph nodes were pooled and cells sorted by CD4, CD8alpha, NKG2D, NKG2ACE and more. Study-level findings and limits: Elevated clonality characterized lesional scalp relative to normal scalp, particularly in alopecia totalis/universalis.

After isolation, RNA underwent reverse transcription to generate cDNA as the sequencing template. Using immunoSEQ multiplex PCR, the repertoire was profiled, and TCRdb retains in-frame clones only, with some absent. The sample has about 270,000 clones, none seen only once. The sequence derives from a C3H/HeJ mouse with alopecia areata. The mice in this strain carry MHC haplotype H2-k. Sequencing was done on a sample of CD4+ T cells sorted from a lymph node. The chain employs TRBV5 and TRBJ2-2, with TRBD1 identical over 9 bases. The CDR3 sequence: CASSPPGTGYTGQLYF. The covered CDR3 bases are TGTGCCAGCAGCCCTCCCGGGACAGGGTACACCGGG.